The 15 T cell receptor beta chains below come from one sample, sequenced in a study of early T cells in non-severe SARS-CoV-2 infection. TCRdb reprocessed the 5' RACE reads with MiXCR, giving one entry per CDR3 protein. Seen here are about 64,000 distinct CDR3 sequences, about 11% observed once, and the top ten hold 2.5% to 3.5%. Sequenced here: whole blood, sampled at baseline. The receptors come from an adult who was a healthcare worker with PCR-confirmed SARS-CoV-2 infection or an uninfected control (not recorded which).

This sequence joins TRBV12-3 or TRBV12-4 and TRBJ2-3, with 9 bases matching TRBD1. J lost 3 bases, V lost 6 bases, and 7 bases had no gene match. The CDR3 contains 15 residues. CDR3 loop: CASRPDRGGTDTQYF. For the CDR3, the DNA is TGTGCCAGCAGACCGGACAGGGGAGGGACAGATACGCAGTATTTT.

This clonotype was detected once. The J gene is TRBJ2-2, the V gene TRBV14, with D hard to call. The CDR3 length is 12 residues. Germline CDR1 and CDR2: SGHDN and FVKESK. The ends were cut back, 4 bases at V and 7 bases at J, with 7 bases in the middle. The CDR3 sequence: CASSPRIGELFF. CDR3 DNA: TGTGCCAGCAGCCCGAGGATCGGGGAGCTGTTTTTT.

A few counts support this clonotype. CDR3 sequence reads: CASSINGDTEAFF. The DNA for the CDR3 is TGTGCCAGTAGTATAAACGGGGACACTGAAGCTTTCTTT. The V gene is TRBV19, the J gene TRBJ1-1; D gene uncertain. The CDR3 loop spans 13 amino acids. V shed 2 bases and J shed 3 bases, with 7 bases lying between them. Germline lookup yields CDR1 LNHDA and CDR2 SQIVND (reference sequence). Filled out from reference TRBV19 and TRBJ1-1, the complete variable domain reads DGGITQSPKYLFRKEGQNVTLSCEQNLNHDAMYWYRQDPGQGLRLIYYSQIVNDFQKGDIAEGYSVSREKKESFPLTVTSAQKNPTAFYLCASSINGDTEAFFGQGTRLTVV.

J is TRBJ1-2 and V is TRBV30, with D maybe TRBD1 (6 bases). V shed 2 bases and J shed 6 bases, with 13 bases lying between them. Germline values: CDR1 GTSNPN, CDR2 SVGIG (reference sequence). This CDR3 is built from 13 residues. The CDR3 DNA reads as TGTGCCTGGAGTTACGGGACACTTAATGGCTACACCTTC. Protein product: CAWSYGTLNGYTF. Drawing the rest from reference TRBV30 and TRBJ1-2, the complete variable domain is SQTIHQWPATLVQPVGSPLSLECTVEGTSNPNLYWYRQAAGRGLQLLFYSVGIGQISSEVPQNLSASRPQDRQFILSSKKLLLSDSGFYLCAWSYGTLNGYTFGSGTRLTVV.

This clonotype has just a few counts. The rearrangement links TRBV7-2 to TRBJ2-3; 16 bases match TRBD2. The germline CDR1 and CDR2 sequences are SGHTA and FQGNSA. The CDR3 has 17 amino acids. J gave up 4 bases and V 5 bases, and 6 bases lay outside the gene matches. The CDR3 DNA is TGTGCCAGCAGCCCTAAGGGACTAGCGGGGGGGTCAGATACGCAGTATTTT. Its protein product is CASSPKGLAGGSDTQYF.

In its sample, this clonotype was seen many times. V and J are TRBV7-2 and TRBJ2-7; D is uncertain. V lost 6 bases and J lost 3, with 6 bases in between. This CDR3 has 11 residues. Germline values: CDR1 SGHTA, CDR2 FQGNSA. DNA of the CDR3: TGTGCCAGCAGTTTTAGCTACGAGCAGTACTTC. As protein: CASSFSYEQYF.

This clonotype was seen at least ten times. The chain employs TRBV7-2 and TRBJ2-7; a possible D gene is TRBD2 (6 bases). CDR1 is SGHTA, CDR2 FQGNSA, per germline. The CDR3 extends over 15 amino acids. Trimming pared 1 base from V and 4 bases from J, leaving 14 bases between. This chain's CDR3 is CASSLGPGEQYEQYF. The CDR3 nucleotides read TGTGCCAGCAGCTTAGGGCCGGGAGAGCAATACGAGCAGTACTTC.

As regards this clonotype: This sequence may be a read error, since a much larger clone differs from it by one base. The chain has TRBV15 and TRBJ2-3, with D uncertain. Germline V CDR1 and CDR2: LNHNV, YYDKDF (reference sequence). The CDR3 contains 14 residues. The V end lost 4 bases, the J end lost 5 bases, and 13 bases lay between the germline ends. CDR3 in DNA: TGTGCCACCAGCATGAGCAGCCTGGTAGATACGCAGTATTTT. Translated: CATSMSSLVDTQYF. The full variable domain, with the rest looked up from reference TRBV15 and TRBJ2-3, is DAMVIQNPRYQVTQFGKPVTLSCSQTLNHNVMYWYQQKSSQAPKLLFHYYDKDFNNEADTPDNFQSRRPNTSFCFLDIRSPGLGDTAMYLCATSMSSLVDTQYFGPGTRLTVL.

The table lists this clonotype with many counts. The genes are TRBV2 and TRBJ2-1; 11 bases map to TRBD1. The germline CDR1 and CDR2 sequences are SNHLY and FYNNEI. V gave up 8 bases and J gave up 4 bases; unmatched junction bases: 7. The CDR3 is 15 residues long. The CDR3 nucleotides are TGTGCCAGCGCCACCGGACAGGGGGCGTACAATGAGCAGTTCTTC. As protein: CASATGQGAYNEQFF. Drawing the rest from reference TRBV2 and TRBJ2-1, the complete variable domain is EPEVTQTPSHQVTQMGQEVILRCVPISNHLYFYWYRQILGQKVEFLVSFYNNEISEKSEIFDDQFSVERPDGSNFTLKIRSTKLEDSAMYFCASATGQGAYNEQFFGPGTRLTVL.

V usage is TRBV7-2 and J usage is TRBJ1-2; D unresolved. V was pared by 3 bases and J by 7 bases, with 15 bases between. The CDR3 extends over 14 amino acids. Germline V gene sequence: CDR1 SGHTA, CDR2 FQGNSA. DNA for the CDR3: TGTGCCAGCAGCTTTCAGTGGTCGGACCGTGGCTACACCTTC. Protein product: CASSFQWSDRGYTF.

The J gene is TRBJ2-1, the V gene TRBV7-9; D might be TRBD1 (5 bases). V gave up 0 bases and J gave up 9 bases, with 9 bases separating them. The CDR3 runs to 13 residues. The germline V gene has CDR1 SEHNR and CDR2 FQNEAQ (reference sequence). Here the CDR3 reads CASSLALRGEQFF. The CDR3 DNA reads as TGTGCCAGCAGCTTAGCGCTAAGGGGTGAGCAGTTCTTC. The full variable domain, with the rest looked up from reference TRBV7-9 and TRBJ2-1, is DTGVSQNPRHKITKRGQNVTFRCDPISEHNRLYWYRQTLGQGPEFLTYFQNEAQLEKSRLLSDRFSAERPKGSFSTLEIQRTEQGDSAMYLCASSLALRGEQFFGPGTRLTVL.

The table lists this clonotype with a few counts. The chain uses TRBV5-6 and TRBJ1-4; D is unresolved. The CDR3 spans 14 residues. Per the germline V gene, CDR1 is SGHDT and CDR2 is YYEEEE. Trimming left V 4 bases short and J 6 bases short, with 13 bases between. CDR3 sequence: CASSLRTWDEKLFF. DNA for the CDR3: TGTGCCAGCAGCCTTAGGACGTGGGATGAAAAACTGTTTTTT.

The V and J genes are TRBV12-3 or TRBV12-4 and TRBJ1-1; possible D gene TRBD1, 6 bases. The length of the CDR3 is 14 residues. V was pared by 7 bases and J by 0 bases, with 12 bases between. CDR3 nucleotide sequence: TGTGCCAGCAATACAGGGAGTATGAACACTGAAGCTTTCTTT. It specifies CASNTGSMNTEAFF.

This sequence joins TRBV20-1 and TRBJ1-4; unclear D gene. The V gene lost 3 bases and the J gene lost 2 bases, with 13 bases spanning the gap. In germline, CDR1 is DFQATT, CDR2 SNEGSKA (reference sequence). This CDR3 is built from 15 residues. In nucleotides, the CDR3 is TGCAGTGCTAGGAGAGGAGGTTTCACTAATGAAAAACTGTTTTTT. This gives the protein CSARRGGFTNEKLFF.

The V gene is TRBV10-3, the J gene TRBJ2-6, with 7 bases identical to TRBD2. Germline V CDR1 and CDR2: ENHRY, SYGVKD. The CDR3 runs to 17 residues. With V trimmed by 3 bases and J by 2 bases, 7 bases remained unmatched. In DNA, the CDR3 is TGTGCCATCAGTGATCACAGCGGGGTGCCTGGGGCCAACGTCCTGACTTTC. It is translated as CAISDHSGVPGANVLTF.